The 26 T cell receptor beta chains below come from one sample, sequenced in a study of T cells in Graves' hyperthyroidism and ophthalmopathy. The source material, RNA transcripts, was used to amplify TCR beta CDR3 regions. The primer set for the first-round RT-PCR of the TCR CDR3 was HTBI. TCRdb called the multiplex PCR reads again in MiXCR, with one record for every CDR3 protein. The sample includes around 520,000 distinct CDR3 sequences, around 24% of them seen just once. Sequencing was performed on blood. The receptors here all came from a woman aged 25 to 39 with Graves' ophthalmopathy.

This CDR3 reads CASSYRPGSRLEAFF. The DNA for the CDR3 is TGTGCCAGCAGTTACAGGCCAGGGTCGAGGCTTGAAGCTTTCTTT. V and J are TRBV6-5 and TRBJ1-1, with a possible D match to TRBD1 (5 bases). Between the trimmed V and J ends, which lost 2 bases and 7 bases, there was a span of 17 bases. Germline V gene sequence: CDR1 MNHEY, CDR2 SVGAGI. The CDR3 is made up of 15 amino acids.

Ten or more counts support this clonotype. The chain carries TRBV20-1 and TRBJ1-1, with D hard to call. CDR1 is DFQATT and CDR2 is SNEGSKA in the germline V gene (reference sequence). V dropped 6 bases and J dropped 0 bases, with 11 bases sitting between them. The CDR3 is made up of 13 amino acids. CDR3: CSAQTEMNTEAFF. Here the CDR3 DNA reads TGCAGTGCCCAGACTGAAATGAACACTGAAGCTTTCTTT.

This clonotype was seen many times. CDR3 amino acids: CASSYLSSYGYTF. CDR3 in DNA: TGTGCCAGCAGTTACTTGAGTAGCTATGGCTACACCTTC. This rearrangement joins TRBV6-2 or TRBV6-3 to TRBJ1-2; D ambiguous. Trimming left V 1 base short and J 4 bases short, with 7 bases between. The CDR3 covers 13 residues. Germline V CDR1 and CDR2: MNHEY, SVGEGT.

This clonotype was detected many times. The genes are TRBV29-1 and TRBJ1-2; D gene ambiguous. The V end was cut by 3 bases, the J end by 3 bases, with 8 bases between. Germline lookup yields CDR1 SQVTM and CDR2 ANQGSEA. This CDR3 has 12 amino acids. The CDR3 DNA sequence: TGCAGCGTTGAGGATCTCCACTATGGCTACACCTTC. Its translation: CSVEDLHYGYTF.

The chain couples TRBV15 to TRBJ2-7; a possible D gene is TRBD1 (6 bases). The CDR3 extends over 15 amino acids. Trimming left V 4 bases short and J 1 base short, with 14 bases between. Looked up from germline, CDR1 is LNHNV and CDR2 is YYDKDF (reference sequence). CDR3 residues: CATSTFTRGSYEQYF. The CDR3 nucleotides read TGTGCCACCAGCACCTTCACTAGGGGGTCCTACGAGCAGTACTTC.

This clonotype was detected ten times or more. The chain uses TRBV12-3 or TRBV12-4 and TRBJ2-2; TRBD2 matches 13 bases. The V segment lost 11 bases and the J segment 7 bases; nucleotides outside the gene matches: 10. The CDR3 sequence is 15 residues long. CDR3 nucleotide sequence: TGTGCCTCCCGAGGACTAGCGGGGGCGGACGGGGAGCTGTTTTTT. This gives the protein CASRGLAGADGELFF.

This clonotype was seen at least ten times. The chain combines TRBV11-2 with TRBJ1-2; D not certain. Germline CDR1 and CDR2: SGHAT and FQNNGV. Trimming removed 5 bases at V and 0 bases at J, with 13 bases between. The CDR3 contains 15 residues. This CDR3 is CASSPHLASNYGYTF. The CDR3 DNA is TGTGCCAGCAGCCCGCACCTAGCCTCTAACTATGGCTACACCTTC.

There are many counts of this clonotype. This chain uses TRBV10-3 with TRBJ1-3; tentatively, D is TRBD1 (6 bases). There are 13 residues in the CDR3. Germline assignment: CDR1 ENHRY and CDR2 SYGVKD. The ends were cut back, 7 bases at V and 4 bases at J, with 11 bases in the middle. The CDR3 bases are TGTGCCATCACCGGGACATACGGAAACACCATATATTTT. This translates into CAITGTYGNTIYF.

This chain uses TRBV11-2 with TRBJ2-7, with 7 nucleotides matching TRBD2. The CDR3 has 16 residues. Germline-derived CDR1 and CDR2 are SGHAT and FQNNGV. V lost 5 bases, J lost 1 base, and 11 bases stayed unmatched. CDR3 bases: TGTGCCAGCAGCCCCAACCCCACTAGCGAATCCTACGAGCAGTACTTC. This encodes CASSPNPTSESYEQYF.

This clonotype was found a few times. This rearrangement joins TRBV15 to TRBJ1-2; D ambiguous. CDR1 LNHNV and CDR2 YYDKDF come from the germline V gene (reference sequence). The length of the CDR3 is 13 residues. V shed 0 bases and J shed 7 bases, with 9 bases lying between them. CDR3 DNA: TGTGCCACCAGCAGAGACAGTCCTAGTGGCTACACCTTC. This translates into CATSRDSPSGYTF.

V and J are TRBV27 and TRBJ1-1; D is perhaps TRBD1 (6 bases). Germline CDR1 and CDR2: MNHEY and SMNVEV (reference sequence). V dropped 4 bases and J dropped 10 bases, with 13 bases sitting between them. The CDR3 is 12 amino acids. Here the CDR3 DNA reads TGTGCCAGCAGTTCCTTTGGAGGGGGAGCTTTCTTT. Translating it yields CASSSFGGGAFF.

The chain links TRBV20-1 to TRBJ1-5; D unresolved. V was cut by 3 bases and J by 4 bases, with 13 bases left in between. The CDR3 loop spans 14 amino acids. Germline lookup yields CDR1 DFQATT and CDR2 SNEGSKA (reference sequence). For the CDR3, the DNA is TGCAGTGCTAGTTATCAGCCCGCTAATCAGCCCCAGCATTTT. Its translation is CSASYQPANQPQHF.

The table lists this clonotype with many counts. The DNA for the CDR3 is TGTGCCAGCAGCAAGGGGACGGACCATTCACCCCTCCACTTT. It translates to CASSKGTDHSPLHF. This chain links TRBV7-2 with TRBJ1-6, with D perhaps TRBD1 (5 bases). Trimming removed 5 bases from V and 8 bases from J, with 13 bases in between. The CDR3 has 14 amino acids. The germline V gene has CDR1 SGHTA and CDR2 FQGNSA.

The sample holds a few counts of this clonotype. The rearrangement uses TRBV6-1 and TRBJ1-2; D remains ambiguous. The CDR3 runs to 13 residues. Trimming stripped 7 bases from V and 7 bases from J, with 16 bases between. The germline V gene encodes CDR1 MNHNS and CDR2 SASEGT. The CDR3 region is CASNFPPEGGYTF. The CDR3, as DNA: TGTGCCAGCAACTTTCCACCGGAGGGTGGCTACACCTTC.

In its sample, this clonotype was seen many times. The V gene is TRBV7-9, the J gene TRBJ2-7, with D perhaps being TRBD1 or TRBD2 (7 bases each). V was pared by 5 bases and J by 4 bases, with 15 bases between. This CDR3 spans 14 amino acids. Germline V gene sequence: CDR1 SEHNR, CDR2 FQNEAQ (reference sequence). The CDR3 protein is CASSPTGRVYEQYF. DNA of the CDR3: TGTGCCAGCAGCCCGACAGGGAGGGTATACGAGCAGTACTTC.

This clonotype was seen a handful of times. It may be a read error: a sequence one base away is much more abundant. The V call is TRBV6-2 or TRBV6-3, the J call TRBJ2-7; TRBD1 aligns across 7 bases. The germline gives CDR1 MNHEY, CDR2 SVGEGT. V lost 0 bases and J lost 0; bases outside the gene matches: 11. The CDR3 is 18 amino acids. DNA for the CDR3: TGTGCCAGCAGTTACTCGCCCCGCGGACAGGTCTTCTCCTACGAGCAGTACTTC. The encoded protein is CASSYSPRGQVFSYEQYF.

This clonotype appeared many times. V gene TRBV18 combines with J gene TRBJ1-1; TRBD1 aligns across 7 bases. With 4 bases clipped from V and 4 bases from J, the junction kept 6 bases outside the gene matches. Per the germline V gene, CDR1 is KGHSH and CDR2 is LQKENI. The CDR3 covers 14 residues. This CDR3 reads CASSLDNRGTEAFF. Written as DNA, the CDR3 is TGTGCCAGCTCACTAGATAACAGGGGCACTGAAGCTTTCTTT. Filled out from reference TRBV18 and TRBJ1-1, the complete variable domain reads NAGVMQNPRHLVRRRGQEARLRCSPMKGHSHVYWYRQLPEEGLKFMVYLQKENIIDESGMPKERFSAEFPKEGPSILRIQQVVRGDSAAYFCASSLDNRGTEAFFGQGTRLTVV.

This clonotype came up many times. V usage is TRBV6-2 or TRBV6-3 and J usage is TRBJ1-1; tentatively, D is TRBD1 (6 bases). Germline V gene data show CDR1 as MNHEY and CDR2 as SVGEGT. The CDR3 spans 19 residues. With 5 bases removed from V and 4 bases from J, the gap between germline ends came to 29 bases. This CDR3 is CASSTTGMGRQATVTEAFF. In DNA, the CDR3 is TGTGCCAGCAGTACCACAGGGATGGGGAGGCAGGCCACAGTCACTGAAGCTTTCTTT.

The chain is built from TRBV2 and TRBJ2-5; possible D gene TRBD2, 6 bases. Trimming left V 1 base short and J 5 bases short, with 11 bases between. The CDR3 consists of 14 residues. Germline V CDR1 and CDR2: SNHLY, FYNNEI. The CDR3 protein is CASSEVLARETQYF. Written as DNA, the CDR3 is TGTGCCAGCAGTGAAGTCCTAGCGCGGGAGACCCAGTACTTC.

This clonotype was counted ten times or more. The chain couples TRBV11-2 to TRBJ2-7, with TRBD1 matching 10 bases. After removal of 6 bases from V and 8 bases from J, the junction contained 10 bases not matched to a gene. The CDR3 has 14 amino acids. Per germline, CDR1 SGHAT and CDR2 FQNNGV. In DNA form, the CDR3 reads TGTGCCAGCAGGGAACCGGGACAGGGGTTAAAGCAGTACTTC. Translating gives CASREPGQGLKQYF.

In its sample, this clonotype was seen many times. The V and J genes are TRBV12-3 or TRBV12-4 and TRBJ2-7, with D perhaps TRBD1 or TRBD2 (5 bases each). CDR3 size: 14 residues. Deletions cut 5 bases from V and 2 bases from J, with 13 bases between. CDR3 nucleotides: TGTGCCAGCAGTCTCGGGACGAGAACCTACGAGCAGTACTTC. It specifies CASSLGTRTYEQYF.

This clonotype was picked up a small number of times. The chain carries TRBV6-1 and TRBJ2-5; a possible D gene is TRBD2 (6 bases). V was pared by 10 bases and J by 7 bases, with 13 bases between. The CDR3 is 11 residues long. Germline assignment: CDR1 MNHNS and CDR2 SASEGT. The CDR3 region has the DNA TGTGCCACCCGGGGGATGGGGACCCAGTACTTC. This sequence encodes CATRGMGTQYF.

This clonotype was detected ten times or more. The V and J genes are TRBV11-1 and TRBJ1-3, with D perhaps matching TRBD1 (6 bases). The CDR3 covers 16 residues. Trimming cost V 4 bases and J 0 bases, with 13 bases left between them. Germline V CDR1 and CDR2: SGHAT, FQDESV (reference sequence). This chain's CDR3 is CASSSPDRISGNTIYF. CDR3 coding DNA: TGTGCCAGCAGCTCCCCCGACAGGATCTCTGGAAACACCATATATTTT.

The CDR3 loop is CASSLDSNGGYTF. The CDR3 DNA reads as TGTGCCAGCAGTTTGGACAGCAATGGTGGCTACACCTTC. The chain combines TRBV27 with TRBJ1-2; a weak D match, TRBD1 (6 bases). Per germline, CDR1 MNHEY and CDR2 SMNVEV (reference sequence). This CDR3 spans 13 amino acids. The germline V and J ends were trimmed by 3 bases and 7 bases, with 12 bases remaining between them.

This clonotype was found many times. The genes are TRBV29-1 and TRBJ2-2; 9 bases agree with TRBD1. The CDR3 is 19 amino acids. Losses at the gene ends were 0 bases for V and 6 bases for J; bases not matched to a gene: 17. Germline CDR1 is SQVTM and CDR2 is ANQGSEA. The CDR3 sequence is CSVEDQGVSPTGGSGELFF. The CDR3 nucleotides read TGCAGCGTTGAAGACCAAGGGGTGTCCCCTACAGGGGGCTCCGGGGAGCTGTTTTTT.

This clonotype was seen ten or more times. The J gene is TRBJ2-4, the V gene TRBV20-1, with D possibly matching TRBD1 (6 bases). The germline V gene has CDR1 DFQATT and CDR2 SNEGSKA (reference sequence). V shed 3 bases and J shed 0 bases, with 15 bases lying between them. The CDR3 runs to 16 residues. CDR3 sequence (DNA): TGCAGTGCTAGCGGCCAGGGGCTACTAGCCAAAAACATTCAGTACTTC. Translating gives CSASGQGLLAKNIQYF.